This TCR beta chain appears in the sequencing data of a study of blood T cells in healthy people across ages (dated by TCRdb to about 2015). Turning to the overall study: Template switching captured roughly one uniquely barcoded TCR beta cDNA molecule per two T cells in model experiments. Four age groups were formed from the donors: young (average 16 years), middle-aged (approximately 40), aged (under 70) and long-lived (roughly 88). The study analyzed two additional independent replicas of 1 million unique cDNA reads from the same blood draw for two donors, one aged 18 to 29 and one aged 80 or older. Donors of different ages were randomly distributed across sequencing lanes to avoid experimental bias. The study measured age-related changes in TCR beta repertoire diversity using deep sequencing normalized with unique cDNA molecular identifiers.

Inclusive of the bounding cysteine and phenylalanine, the CDR3 is 14 residues long. Of all the DNA, just the CDR3 is kept, 42 bases in frame from base 1. CDR1 and CDR2, looked up from the germline V gene (reference sequence), are LNHNV and YYDKDF. V is cut by 5 bases and J by 3 bases, and the space between the germline ends is 11 bases. Note on this clonotype: The clone's antigen remains unknown. The record has no base qualities; no much larger clone is one base away.

The donors were around 39 Caucasian individuals from Russia, aged 6 to 90 years, who were systemically healthy. Each donor gave 8 to 10 milliliters of peripheral blood, collected into EDTA-treated Vacutainer tubes. Ficoll-Paque density-gradient centrifugation was used to isolate PBMCs, with at least 6.5 million per sample. Total RNA, at least 5.5 micrograms per sample, was extracted from PBMCs with Trizol reagent. For every donor, an aliquot of PBMCs went through flow cytometry to measure the percentages of naive CD45RAhigh/CD27high T cells. Summary of the overall study and its limitations: As age increased, observed TCR beta diversity per million T cells dropped in a roughly linear way, and a significant reduction was already evident by age around 41. Bulk unsorted PBMC profiling prevented conclusive comparison of naive and antigen-experienced compartments. Total diversity estimates from one million sequenced T cells were considered lower bounds and underestimates. The percentage of naive T cells measured by flow cytometry correlated strongly with observed TCR beta diversity. The long-lived group showed more naive CD4+ T cells, fewer expanded clones and increased TCR diversity than the aged group, suggesting age selection. Because the CMV infection status of the donors was unknown, age-related changes in expanded clonotypes may potentially have been confounded.

The library was produced with 5' RACE. Sequencing instrument: Illumina HiSeq 2500. The second PCR ran for roughly 7 to 12 cycles and used a J-beta primer mix along with a sample-barcoded 5' primer. A template-switch 5' adaptor carrying 12 random nucleotides introduced a unique molecular identifier onto each TCR beta cDNA molecule. Each sample yielded at least 3 million CDR3-containing paired-end reads. The Mint cDNA synthesis kit, primed by a TRBC-specific oligonucleotide, was used to synthesize first-strand cDNA from all RNA. After uracil-DNA glycosylase treatment, a first 18-cycle PCR used universal primers M1SS and BC2_uni_R on all cDNA. The original methods were these. Normalization of each sample was performed by random selection of 1 million high-quality reads, each carrying a distinct molecular identifier. Reads sharing molecular identifiers were discarded rather than binned into consensus sequences. MiTCR, set to a Q25 quality threshold and the strictest error-elimination algorithm, was used for CDR3 identification, clonotype clustering and error correction. A nonparametric unseen species model with Euler transformation was used to estimate lower-bound total TCR beta diversity. TCRdb trimmed public reads at Q25 via fastp, called clones via MiXCR and kept in-frame beta chains. Here each entry gathers all rows of one CDR3 protein and keeps the most common genes and DNA. The V and J calls come from TCRdb's annotation, not from the publication. This sample comprises 1,300,000 or so distinct CDR3 sequences, approximately 59% of them detected only once. The top ten clonotypes cover 6.5% to 8% of the sample.

The sample taken for sequencing was blood. The V gene is TRBV15 and the J gene is TRBJ1-5, with no reliable assignment of the D segment. The receptor comes from a man younger than 35 in good health. At the DNA level, the sequence is TGTGCCACCAGCGAACGACACAACAATCAGCCCCAGCATTTT. Protein translation: CATSERHNNQPQHF.